This T cell receptor (beta chain) was sequenced during a study of vaccination and CD4 T cells after COVID-19. At the level of the study: Participants received two doses of either BNT162b2 or mRNA-1273 vaccine. Cells were stimulated with overlapping spike peptides from SARS-CoV-2, HCoV-NL63, HCoV-OC43 and HCoV-229E.

Treatment specified: roughly ten-day PBMC culture with coronavirus spike peptide pools or control peptides (ViraFEST assay). V dropped 5 bases and J dropped 0; count of bases not matched to a gene: 8. CDR1 and CDR2 from the germline V gene are SEHNR and FQNEAQ (reference sequence). This CDR3 is 17 amino acids long. Notes on the study in general: The great majority, 304 of 307 vaccine-specific clones, proved spike mono-reactive in convalescent patients.

Sequence data for DNA of cultured CD4+ T cells were generated by the Oncomine TCR Beta short-read assay. CD4+ T cells were cultured, and genomic DNA was extracted from them. TCRdb analysed the PCR reads with MiXCR anew, one entry per CDR3 protein. Among approximately 16,000 distinct CDR3 sequences listed, around two fifths were seen once. Relative to its sample, this clonotype is medium-sized. The antigen is undetermined. Sample: CD4+ T cells from blood, cultured in vitro, taken after SARS-CoV-2 vaccination. The chain employs TRBV7-9 and TRBJ2-1, with TRBD2 matching 9 bases. The origin of this receptor is a human donor who had recovered from COVID-19. The CDR3 region is CASSRGLAGSSYNEQFF. In nucleotides, the CDR3 is TGTGCCAGCAGCAGGGGGCTAGCGGGGAGCTCCTACAATGAGCAGTTCTTC. Drawing the rest from reference TRBV7-9 and TRBJ2-1, the complete variable domain is DTGVSQNPRHKITKRGQNVTFRCDPISEHNRLYWYRQTLGQGPEFLTYFQNEAQLEKSRLLSDRFSAERPKGSFSTLEIQRTEQGDSAMYLCASSRGLAGSSYNEQFFGPGTRLTVL.